This T cell receptor (beta chain) is drawn from a study of tumor-infiltrating lymphocytes in oesophageal squamous cell carcinoma listed by TCRdb under 2016. Library preparation employed PCR. For sequencing, an Illumina HiSeq 2000 was employed. The public reads were quality trimmed at Q25 with fastp and then assembled into clones with MiXCR by TCRdb, keeping productive beta chains. Merged by CDR3 protein, the rows form single entries marked with the most common genes and DNA. The sample yields some 25,000 distinct CDR3 sequences; around 40% were counted once. Jointly, the top ten make up 20% to 25% of the sample. The CDR3, from cysteine to phenylalanine, totals 18 residues. The only DNA kept is the CDR3, 54 bases in frame from the first base. Looking up the germline V gene yields CDR1 SGHTA and CDR2 FQGNSA. V and J are trimmed by 4 bases and 4 bases, and the gene matches miss 10 bases of the junction.

A few counts support this clonotype. It has no known antigen specificity. No clone much larger than this one lies a single base away; base qualities are absent. Recombination linked TRBV7-2 to TRBJ2-3, with 14 central nucleotides matching TRBD2. The clonotype was recovered from a male donor with esophageal squamous cell carcinoma. The sequencing sample was made of esophageal tumor tissue. The CDR3 has the sequence CASSSGTSGGFGADTQYF. The sequence in DNA is TGTGCCAGCAGCTCCGGGACTAGCGGGGGCTTTGGCGCAGATACGCAGTATTTT.